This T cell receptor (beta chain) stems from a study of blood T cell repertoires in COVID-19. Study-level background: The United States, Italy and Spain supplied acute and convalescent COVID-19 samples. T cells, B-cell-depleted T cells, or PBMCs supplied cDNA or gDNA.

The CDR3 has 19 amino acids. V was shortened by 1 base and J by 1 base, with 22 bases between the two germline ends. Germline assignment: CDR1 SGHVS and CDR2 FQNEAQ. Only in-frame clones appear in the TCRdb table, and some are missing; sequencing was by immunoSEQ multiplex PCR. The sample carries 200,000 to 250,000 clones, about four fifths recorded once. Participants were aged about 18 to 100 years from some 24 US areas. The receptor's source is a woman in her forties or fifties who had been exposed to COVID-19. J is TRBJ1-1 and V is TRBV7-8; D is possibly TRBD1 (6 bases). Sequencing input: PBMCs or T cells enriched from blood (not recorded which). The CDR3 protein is CASSLEGLGGWVANTEAFF. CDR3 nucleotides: TGTGCCAGCAGCTTAGAGGGCTTAGGGGGTTGGGTAGCGAACACTGAAGCTTTCTTT.